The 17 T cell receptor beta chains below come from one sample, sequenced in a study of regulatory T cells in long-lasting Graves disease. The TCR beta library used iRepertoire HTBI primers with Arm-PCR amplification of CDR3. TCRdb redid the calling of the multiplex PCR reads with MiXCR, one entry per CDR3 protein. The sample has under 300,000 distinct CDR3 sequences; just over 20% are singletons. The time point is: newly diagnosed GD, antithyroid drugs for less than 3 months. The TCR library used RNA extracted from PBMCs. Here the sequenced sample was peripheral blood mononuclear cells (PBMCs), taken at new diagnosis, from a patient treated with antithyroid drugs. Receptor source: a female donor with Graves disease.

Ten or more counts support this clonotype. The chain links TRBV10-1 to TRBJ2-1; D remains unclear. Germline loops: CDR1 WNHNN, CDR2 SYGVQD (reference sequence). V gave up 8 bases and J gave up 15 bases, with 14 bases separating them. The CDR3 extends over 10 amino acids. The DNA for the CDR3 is TGCGCCAGCTCCGGGCAGATCGGGTTCTTC. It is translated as CASSGQIGFF.

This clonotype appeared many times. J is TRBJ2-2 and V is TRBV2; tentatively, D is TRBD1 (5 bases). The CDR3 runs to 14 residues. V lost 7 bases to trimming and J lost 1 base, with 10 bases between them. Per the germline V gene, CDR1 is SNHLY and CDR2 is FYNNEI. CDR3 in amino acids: CASTSGKNTGELFF. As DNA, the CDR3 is TGTGCCAGCACATCAGGGAAGAACACCGGGGAGCTGTTTTTT.

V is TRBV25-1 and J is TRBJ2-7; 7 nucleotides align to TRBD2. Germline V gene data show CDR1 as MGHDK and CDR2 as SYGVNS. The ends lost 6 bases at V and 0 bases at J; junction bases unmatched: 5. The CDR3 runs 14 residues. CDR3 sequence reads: CASRGEGSSYEQYF. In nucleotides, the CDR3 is TGTGCCAGCAGGGGGGAGGGGAGCTCCTACGAGCAGTACTTC.

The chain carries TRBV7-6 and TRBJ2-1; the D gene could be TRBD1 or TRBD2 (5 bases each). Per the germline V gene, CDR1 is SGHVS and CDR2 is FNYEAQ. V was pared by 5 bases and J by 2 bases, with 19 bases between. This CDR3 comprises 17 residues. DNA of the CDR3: TGTGCCAGCAGCCGAAGGGACGGTGGAATCGCCTACAATGAGCAGTTCTTC. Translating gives CASSRRDGGIAYNEQFF.

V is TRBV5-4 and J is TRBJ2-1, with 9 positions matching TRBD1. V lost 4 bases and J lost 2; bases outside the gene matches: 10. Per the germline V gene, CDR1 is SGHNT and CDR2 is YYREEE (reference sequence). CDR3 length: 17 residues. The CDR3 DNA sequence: TGTGCCAGCAGCCCGGCGGTCGGGACAGGGACCTACAATGAGCAGTTCTTC. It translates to CASSPAVGTGTYNEQFF. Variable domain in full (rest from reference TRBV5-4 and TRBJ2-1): ETGVTQSPTHLIKTRGQQVTLRCSSQSGHNTVSWYQQALGQGPQFIFQYYREEENGRGNFPPRFSGLQFPNYSSELNVNALELDDSALYLCASSPAVGTGTYNEQFFGPGTRLTVL.

The CDR3 sequence is CASSLQADTDTQYF. CDR3 nucleotide sequence: TGCGCCAGCAGCTTGCAGGCGGACACAGATACGCAGTATTTT. The chain joins TRBV5-1 to TRBJ2-3; D unclear. CDR1 is SGHRS, CDR2 YFSETQ, per germline. V shed 1 base and J shed 2 bases, with 8 bases lying between them. CDR3 length: 14 amino acids.

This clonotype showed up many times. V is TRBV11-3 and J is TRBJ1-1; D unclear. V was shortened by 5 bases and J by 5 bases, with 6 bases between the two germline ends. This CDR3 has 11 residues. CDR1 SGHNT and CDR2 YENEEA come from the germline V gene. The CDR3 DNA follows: TGTGCCAGCAGCGACGGAACTGAAGCTTTCTTT. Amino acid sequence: CASSDGTEAFF. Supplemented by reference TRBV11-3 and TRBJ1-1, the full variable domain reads EAGVVQSPRYKIIEKKQPVAFWCNPISGHNTLYWYLQNLGQGPELLIRYENEEAVDDSQLPKDRFSAERLKGVDSTLKIQPAELGDSAVYLCASSDGTEAFFGQGTRLTVV.

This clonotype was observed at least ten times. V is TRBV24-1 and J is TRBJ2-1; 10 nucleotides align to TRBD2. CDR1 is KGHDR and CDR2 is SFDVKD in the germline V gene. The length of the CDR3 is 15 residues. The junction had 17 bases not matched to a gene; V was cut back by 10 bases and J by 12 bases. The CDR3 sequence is CATSTPARAGGRQFF. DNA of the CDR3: TGTGCCACTTCGACCCCGGCGAGAGCGGGGGGGAGGCAGTTCTTC.

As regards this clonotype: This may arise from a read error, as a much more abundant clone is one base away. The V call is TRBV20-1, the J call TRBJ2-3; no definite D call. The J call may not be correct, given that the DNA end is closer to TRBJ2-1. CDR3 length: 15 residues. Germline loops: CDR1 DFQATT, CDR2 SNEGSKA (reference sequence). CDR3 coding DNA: TGCAGTGCTAGAGATATGAAGGGCCAACTCAGCGAGCAGTTCTTC. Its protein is CSARDMKGQLSEQFF.

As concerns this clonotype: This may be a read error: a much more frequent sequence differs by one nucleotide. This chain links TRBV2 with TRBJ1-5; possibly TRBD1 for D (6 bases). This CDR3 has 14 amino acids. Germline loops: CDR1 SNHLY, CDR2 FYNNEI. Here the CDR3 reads CASRLGQSGQPQNF. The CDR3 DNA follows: TGTGCCAGCAGGCTCGGACAGAGTGGCCAGCCCCAGAATTTT.

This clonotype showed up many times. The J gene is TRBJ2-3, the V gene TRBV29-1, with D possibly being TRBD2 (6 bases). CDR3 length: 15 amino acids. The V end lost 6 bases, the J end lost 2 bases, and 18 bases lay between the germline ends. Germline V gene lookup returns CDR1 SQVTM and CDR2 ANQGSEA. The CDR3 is CSVSRRSGVTDTQYF. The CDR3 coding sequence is TGCAGCGTATCCCGGAGGTCGGGAGTCACAGATACGCAGTATTTT.

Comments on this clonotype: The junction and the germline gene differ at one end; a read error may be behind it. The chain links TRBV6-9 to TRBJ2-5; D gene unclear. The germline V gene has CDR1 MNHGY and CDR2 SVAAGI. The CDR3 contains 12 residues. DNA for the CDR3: TGCGCCAGCAGTGATCCCTCGGAGACCCAGTACTTC. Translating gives CASSDPSETQYF.

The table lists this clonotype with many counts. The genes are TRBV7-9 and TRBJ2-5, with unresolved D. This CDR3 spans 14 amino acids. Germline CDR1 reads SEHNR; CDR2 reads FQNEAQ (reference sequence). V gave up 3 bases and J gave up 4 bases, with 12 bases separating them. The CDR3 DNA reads TGTGCCAGCAGCTTTGGCAGTCGGAGAGAGACCCAGTACTTC. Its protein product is CASSFGSRRETQYF.

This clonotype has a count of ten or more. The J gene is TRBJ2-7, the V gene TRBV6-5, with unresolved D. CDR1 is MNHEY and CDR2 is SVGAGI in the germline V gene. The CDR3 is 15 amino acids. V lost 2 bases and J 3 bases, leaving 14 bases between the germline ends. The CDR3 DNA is TGTGCCAGCAGTTACCTATCGCCGGGCTTCTACGAGCAGTACTTC. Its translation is CASSYLSPGFYEQYF.

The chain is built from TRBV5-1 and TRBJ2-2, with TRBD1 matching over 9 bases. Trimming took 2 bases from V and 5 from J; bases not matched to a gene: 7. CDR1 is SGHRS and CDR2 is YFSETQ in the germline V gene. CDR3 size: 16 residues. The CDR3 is CASSLGQGRGTGELFF. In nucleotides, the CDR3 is TGCGCCAGCAGCTTAGGACAGGGGAGAGGAACCGGGGAGCTGTTTTTT.

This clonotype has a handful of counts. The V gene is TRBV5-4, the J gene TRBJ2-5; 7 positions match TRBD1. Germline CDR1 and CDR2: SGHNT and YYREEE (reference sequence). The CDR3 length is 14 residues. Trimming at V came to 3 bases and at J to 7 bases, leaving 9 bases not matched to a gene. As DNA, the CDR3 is TGTGCCAGCAGCTCACTCCAGGGGGTGGGGACCCAGTACTTC. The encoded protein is CASSSLQGVGTQYF. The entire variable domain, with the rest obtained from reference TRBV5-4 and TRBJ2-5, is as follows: ETGVTQSPTHLIKTRGQQVTLRCSSQSGHNTVSWYQQALGQGPQFIFQYYREEENGRGNFPPRFSGLQFPNYSSELNVNALELDDSALYLCASSSLQGVGTQYFGPGTRLLVL.

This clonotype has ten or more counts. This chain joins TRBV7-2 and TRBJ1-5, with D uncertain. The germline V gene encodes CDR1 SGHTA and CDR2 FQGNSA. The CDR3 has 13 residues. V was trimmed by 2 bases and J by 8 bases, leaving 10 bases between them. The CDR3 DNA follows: TGTGCCAGCAGCTTATCGCTTGGAGAGCCCCAGCATTTT. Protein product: CASSLSLGEPQHF.